This TCR beta chain was retrieved from a study of multiple sclerosis patients with progressive multifocal leukoencephalopathy (dated by TCRdb to the late 2010s). About the investigation overall: The study examined peripheral T and B cells of MS patients who developed PML (4 under natalizumab, 1 after alemtuzumab) and treated patients who did not. A couple of patients on natalizumab who later developed PML were tracked over time from before therapy, through 6 and 12 months, up to PML onset. The study was designed to detect JC virus-specific or public T-cell expansions arising at the time of PML onset. General findings and caveats noted by the study authors: When PML developed, no shared TRBV or TRBJ gene usage and no preferred TRBV-TRBJ pairings were found. With only a small, descriptive cohort, it remained unclear whether the findings reflect JC virus infection or general immunocompromise. Only PML patients had TRB clones above 0.5% frequency, but the clones expanded at PML onset were already present before and during natalizumab therapy. Analysis was limited to peripheral blood, even though cerebrospinal fluid or brain lymphocytes might be more informative for natalizumab-associated PML. Most PML patients had lower normalized Shannon entropy, suggesting less diverse TRB repertoires, while values in the natalizumab-treated controls sat near 1.

The immunoSEQ two-step multiplex PCR at survey-level depth was used to amplify TRB CDR3 regions from genomic DNA. Synthetic inline TR CDR3 controls covering all V-J pairings were spiked into each PCR so that template counts could be estimated and amplification bias removed. Reads went through processing to reduce amplification and sequencing bias, and quantification was done against synthetic TR CDR3 analogs. For the original study's pipeline: Raw data were processed in ImmunoSEQ Analyzer, with out-of-frame sequences and CDR3s containing stop codons removed, and gene names were assigned according to IMGT nomenclature. Normalized Shannon entropy, defined as 1 minus Pielou's evenness, was used to summarize repertoire diversity. Only TRB sequences sharing the V gene, the J gene and the CDR3 were counted as identical. Public PML clonotypes were defined as CDR3s shared by two or more PML-onset samples but absent from earlier samples, from controls, and from public databases. Skylign with the observed count method was used to analyze CDR3 amino acid composition at each position. Not all clones reach the TCRdb copy of this immuneACCESS table, which keeps in-frame sequences only. Checked studies attribute under half of the gap to unresolved V genes and leave the rest unexplained. Clone size and the V and J calls come from that table; the DNA yielded D and trimming. This sample gives 30,000 or so clones in total; 90% of them show up just once. Of the sample, about 1.3% is held by the ten largest clones.

Per the publication, the time point label means: about 13 months of natalizumab therapy. The treatment or condition label, read with the paper, signifies: on natalizumab therapy at sampling. The controls were about five MS patients treated with natalizumab who did not develop PML and who were sampled longitudinally. Every listed patient had received interferon beta before, and every PML patient was female. At 6 and 12 months of natalizumab therapy, T1 and T2 blood samples were collected, respectively. Ficoll-Hypaque density gradient centrifugation was used to isolate peripheral blood mononuclear cells. For this clone: Its antigen target is currently unknown. The record has no base qualities; no much larger clone is one base away.

This specimen consisted of PBMCs, obtained from a patient treated with natalizumab. This TCR was recovered from a human donor with multiple sclerosis.

This receptor carries the CDR3 CASSLFPGTNYGYTF. The sequenced DNA is TGTGCCAGCAGTTTATTTCCGGGGACTAACTATGGCTACACCTTC. The chain is assembled from TRBV28 and TRBJ1-2; the D gene lacks a confident call. The CDR3 runs 15 residues from the cysteine to the phenylalanine. The CDR3 DNA has 45 bases and is translated from base 1. CDR1 is given as MDHEN and CDR2 as SYDVKM, both from the germline V gene. Cut back by 1 base and 0 bases, the V and J ends lie 9 bases apart.